The T cell receptor beta chain described here comes from a study of control samples from healthy donors and cancer patients. This CDR3 spans 16 amino acids. Germline V CDR1 and CDR2: ENHRY, SYGVKD. Unmatched junction bases numbered 8, after V lost 1 base and J lost 2 bases. Data came from immunoSEQ multiplex PCR; TCRdb stores just in-frame clones and leaves some out. This table holds more than 20,000 clones, approximately 83% found once. The rearrangement uses TRBV10-3 and TRBJ2-7, with 7 nucleotides matching TRBD1. This sequence was found in a man aged 60-69 years with head and neck cancer. The sequenced sample consisted of PBMCs. For the CDR3, the DNA is TGTGCCATCAGTGAGTACGGGGACAGAACTGCCTACGAGCAGTACTTC. This translates into CAISEYGDRTAYEQYF.